This passage covers 30 T cell receptor beta chains from one sample sequenced in a study of tumor-infiltrating lymphocytes in primary liver carcinoma. The researchers produced TCR beta cDNA from roughly 500 ng total RNA with a constant-region primer. Three nested multiplex PCR rounds, a slightly modified ARM-PCR method, built the TCR beta libraries. The two initial PCR rounds, about 9 cycles each, used TRBV1-TRBV30 forward and C-beta reverse primers. TCRdb independently ran MiXCR on the multiplex PCR reads; one entry per CDR3 protein. The data show about 320,000 distinct CDR3 sequences, over 55% seen once. The researchers obtained blood RNA from unsorted whole blood and also extracted germline DNA. The sample taken for sequencing was peripheral blood. Receptors originate from a man between 35 and 55 years old with primary liver carcinoma and hepatitis B virus infection.

This clonotype was detected only a few times. J is TRBJ2-3 and V is TRBV6-5, with TRBD2 matching 9 bases. Germline-derived CDR1 and CDR2 are MNHEY and SVGAGI. J was trimmed by 4 bases and V by 6 bases; bases with no gene match: 11. The CDR3 is 16 amino acids. CDR3 coding DNA: TGTGCCAGCAGGGGGGGACTAGCCGGGAAGTCAGATACGCAGTATTTT. Encoded protein: CASRGGLAGKSDTQYF.

The chain is built from TRBV5-1 and TRBJ2-7; 9 positions agree with TRBD1. V lost 3 bases and J lost 6; bases outside the gene matches: 7. The germline V gene encodes CDR1 SGHRS and CDR2 YFSETQ. The CDR3 is 14 amino acids. CDR3 DNA sequence: TGCGCCAGCAGCTCCCGAGACAGGGGGAGCGAGCAGTACTTC. Translating gives CASSSRDRGSEQYF.

Points on this clonotype: This may stem from a read error, because a much larger clone lies one nucleotide away. The chain combines TRBV4-1 with TRBJ2-7; D remains ambiguous. Germline CDR1 MGHRA, CDR2 YSYEKL. The CDR3 length is 13 residues. The DNA of the CDR3 is TGCGCCAGCGGCCAAGGACCGGTCGGCAAGCAGTACTTC. It translates to CASGQGPVGKQYF.

As to this clonotype: A much bigger clone sits one base away, suggesting this may be a read error. The rearrangement uses TRBV7-9 and TRBJ2-3, with 11 bases matching TRBD1. The CDR3 has 15 residues. Germline CDR1 SEHNR, CDR2 FQNEAQ (reference sequence). The ends lost 10 bases at V and 9 bases at J; junction bases unmatched: 15. In DNA, the CDR3 is TGTGCCAACACTGATCCGGGACAGGGGGTCGAGACGCAGTATTTT. Translated, it gives CANTDPGQGVETQYF.

Here the CDR3 reads CAISVSGKLFF. CDR3 sequence (DNA): TGTGCCATCAGTGTGTCGGGGAAACTGTTTTTT. The V and J genes are TRBV10-3 and TRBJ1-4; no definite D call. This CDR3 comprises 11 residues. CDR1 ENHRY and CDR2 SYGVKD come from the germline V gene. Trimming took 4 bases from V and 11 from J, leaving 8 bases between them.

Of note for this clonotype: This may stem from a read error, because a much larger clone lies one nucleotide away. V and J are TRBV6-2 or TRBV6-3 and TRBJ1-1, with a tentative D call TRBD1 (5 bases). This CDR3 is 12 amino acids long. Germline CDR1 and CDR2: MNHEY and SVGEGT. DNA for the CDR3: TGTGTCAGCAGAGACAGTGGGACTGAAGCTTTCTTT. Protein: CVSRDSGTEAFF.

As regards this clonotype: This CDR3 is missing its conserved last phenylalanine or tryptophan, likely due to a read error. V usage is TRBV28 and J usage is TRBJ2-1; D remains ambiguous. The CDR3 sequence is 12 residues long. Per germline, CDR1 MDHEN and CDR2 SYDVKM. The V and J ends lost 5 bases and 12 bases respectively, with 14 bases between them. The CDR3 sequence: CASSPNPRRQFL. CDR3 nucleotide sequence: TGTGCCAGCAGTCCCAATCCTAGGAGGCAGTTCCTC.

For this clonotype: Given a much more abundant clone one base away, this may be a read error. V gene TRBV6-1 combines with J gene TRBJ2-7, with D perhaps TRBD2 (7 bases). The CDR3 has 16 amino acids. Germline CDR1 reads MNHNS; CDR2 reads SASEGT. V lost 6 bases and J 3 bases, leaving 21 bases between the germline ends. CDR3 residues: CASRRLTGLGDYEQYF. The CDR3 DNA reads as TGTGCCAGCAGGAGACTGACAGGACTAGGGGACTACGAGCAGTACTTC.

Here the CDR3 reads CASSQDLDRGSYEQYF. The CDR3 DNA follows: TGTGCCAGCAGCCAAGATTTGGACAGGGGCTCCTACGAGCAGTACTTC. The V and J genes are TRBV14 and TRBJ2-7; 9 bases match TRBD1. CDR3 length: 16 residues. The germline V gene encodes CDR1 SGHDN and CDR2 FVKESK. Losses at the gene ends were 0 bases for V and 0 bases for J; bases not matched to a gene: 3. Filled out from reference TRBV14 and TRBJ2-7, the complete variable domain reads EAGVTQFPSHSVIEKGQTVTLRCDPISGHDNLYWYRRVMGKEIKFLLHFVKESKQDESGMPNNRFLAERTGGTYSTLKVQPAELEDSGVYFCASSQDLDRGSYEQYFGPGTRLTVT.

Turning to this clonotype: Germline and junction disagree at one end, which may indicate a read error. The CDR3 DNA is TGTGCCAGAAGCTTACTAGCGGGGGGCCCCGAGCAGTACTTC. Protein sequence: CARSLLAGGPEQYF. The chain joins TRBV11-1 to TRBJ2-7, with 12 positions matching TRBD2. The length of the CDR3 is 14 residues. Germline V gene lookup returns CDR1 SGHAT and CDR2 FQDESV (reference sequence).

As to this clonotype: A much larger clone lies a single base off, so this may be a read error. Lacking the conserved final phenylalanine or tryptophan, this CDR3 likely reflects a read error. The chain uses TRBV6-2 or TRBV6-3 and TRBJ2-7, with D perhaps TRBD2 (6 bases). CDR1 MNHEY and CDR2 SVGEGT come from the germline V gene. This CDR3 is 13 amino acids long. V dropped 2 bases and J dropped 7 bases, with 12 bases sitting between them. The CDR3 reads CASSYGGSGEQYL. DNA of the CDR3: TGTGCCAGCAGTTACGGAGGGAGTGGTGAGCAGTACCTC.

This clonotype was found many times. The chain has TRBV12-3 or TRBV12-4 and TRBJ2-1; D ambiguous. The ends were cut back, 4 bases at V and 4 bases at J, with 11 bases in the middle. The CDR3 spans 14 residues. Here the CDR3 DNA reads TGTGCCAGCAGTTACCCAGGCTCATACAATGAGCAGTTCTTC. It specifies CASSYPGSYNEQFF.

This clonotype appeared a few times. Mismatch with germline at one junction end may stem from a read error. The rearrangement uses TRBV6-1 and TRBJ2-1, with D hard to call. Looked up from germline, CDR1 is MNHNS and CDR2 is SASEGT. This CDR3 contains 14 residues. The CDR3 DNA reads TGTGCCGGCAGTCTAAAAACCCCGACTGGCGAGCAGTTCTTC. As protein: CAGSLKTPTGEQFF.

As for this clonotype: Germline is not matched at one junction end, which may reflect a read error. This rearrangement joins TRBV28 to TRBJ1-2; D may be TRBD1 (5 bases). This CDR3 spans 16 amino acids. Germline CDR1 MDHEN, CDR2 SYDVKM. The CDR3 nucleotides read TGTGCAAGCAGTTCTCAGACCTTCGGGGACCAAGGAGGCTACACCTTC. Its protein is CASSSQTFGDQGGYTF.

Comment on this clonotype: At one of its ends the junction is not consistent with the germline gene, which may arise from a read error. The CDR3 DNA sequence: TGCAGTGCTAGAGATCTCGGGACAGGGCCCTCTTTC. It yields the protein CSARDLGTGPSF. The chain couples TRBV20-1 to TRBJ2-7, with 9 nucleotides matching TRBD1. CDR1 is DFQATT and CDR2 is SNEGSKA in the germline V gene (reference sequence). This CDR3 has 12 residues.

About this clonotype: Possible read error: a much larger clone is one base away. J is TRBJ1-5 and V is TRBV6-2 or TRBV6-3; weak D call: TRBD1 (5 bases). In germline, CDR1 is MNHEY, CDR2 SVGEGT. There are 13 residues in the CDR3. The CDR3 sequence: CVSGRGSNQPQHF. CDR3 coding DNA: TGTGTCAGCGGAAGGGGTAGCAATCAGCCCCAGCATTTT.

This clonotype was seen once. The chain joins TRBV6-6 to TRBJ2-7, with D perhaps TRBD1 or TRBD2 (6 bases each). Germline V gene data show CDR1 as MNHNY and CDR2 as SVGAGI (reference sequence). The V end lost 6 bases, the J end lost 2 bases, and 14 bases lay between the germline ends. The CDR3 extends over 14 amino acids. The CDR3 sequence: CASRGGGYAYEQYF. The CDR3, as DNA: TGTGCCAGCAGGGGGGGCGGATACGCCTACGAGCAGTACTTC.

With regard to this clonotype: The junction shows a germline mismatch at one end, possibly a read error. This rearrangement joins TRBV11-2 to TRBJ2-1; possibly TRBD1 or TRBD2 for D (6 bases each). This CDR3 region has 14 residues. CDR1 is SGHAT and CDR2 is FQNNGV in the germline V gene. CDR3: CASNFRPGANKQFF. The DNA of the CDR3 is TGTGCCAGCAACTTTAGACCGGGGGCCAATAAGCAGTTCTTC.

Note on this clonotype: A single base separates this from a much larger clone, so it may be a read error. The chain uses TRBV10-3 and TRBJ2-1, with 11 bases lining up with TRBD2. CDR3 size: 18 residues. Germline-derived CDR1 and CDR2 are ENHRY and SYGVKD. The J segment lost 8 bases and the V segment lost 8 bases, leaving 20 bases of the junction unmatched. CDR3 nucleotides: TGTGCCATCTCGTCAGCCACTAGCGGGAGAACCCGTCCATATGAGCAGTTCTTC. Translation: CAISSATSGRTRPYEQFF.

The chain uses TRBV6-1 and TRBJ2-1, with TRBD1 identical over 9 bases. This CDR3 spans 19 amino acids. Germline V CDR1 and CDR2: MNHNS, SASEGT. Unmatched junction bases numbered 17, after V lost 7 bases and J lost 1 base. Here the CDR3 reads CASMSTGGTGVESYNEQFF. CDR3 sequence (DNA): TGTGCCAGCATGTCCACAGGGGGCACTGGAGTCGAGTCCTACAATGAGCAGTTCTTC.

This clonotype was seen repeatedly, ten times or more. The V and J genes are TRBV29-1 and TRBJ2-5, with 10 bases identical to TRBD1. This CDR3 has 15 amino acids. V was pared by 3 bases and J by 2 bases, with 6 bases of the junction left unmatched. Germline V lookup: CDR1 SQVTM, CDR2 ANQGSEA. The CDR3 spells CSVEPDRGRQETQYF. CDR3 nucleotide sequence: TGCAGCGTTGAGCCCGACAGGGGGCGGCAAGAGACCCAGTACTTC.

To note about this clonotype: A single base separates this from a much larger clone, so it may be a read error. This rearrangement joins TRBV6-1 to TRBJ1-2; 9 nucleotides match TRBD1. Looked up from germline, CDR1 is MNHNS and CDR2 is SASEGT. The CDR3 consists of 15 residues. The CDR3 bases are TGTGACAGCATCCCCCGGACAGGGGTTAGTGGTGGCTACACCTTC. This sequence encodes CDSIPRTGVSGGYTF.

This clonotype has a count of ten or more. The chain is built from TRBV6-5 and TRBJ2-7; 10 nucleotides match TRBD2. This CDR3 is built from 16 residues. With 6 bases clipped from V and 0 bases from J, the junction kept 8 bases outside the gene matches. Germline V gene lookup returns CDR1 MNHEY and CDR2 SVGAGI. This CDR3 is CASRKGTSVSSYEQYF. Here the CDR3 DNA reads TGTGCCAGCAGAAAAGGGACTAGCGTAAGCTCCTACGAGCAGTACTTC.

This clonotype was observed a single time. This may be a read error: a much more frequent sequence differs by one nucleotide. The chain combines TRBV7-9 with TRBJ1-1; tentatively, D is TRBD1 (6 bases). The germline CDR1 and CDR2 sequences are SEHNR and FQNEAQ (reference sequence). CDR3 length equals 12 residues. This CDR3 reads CTSSLVGQGAFF. For the CDR3, the DNA is TGTACCAGCAGCTTAGTAGGGCAGGGGGCTTTCTTT.

The CDR3 is CVSSAGTGYTF. The CDR3 region has the DNA TGTGTCAGTAGTGCCGGGACAGGCTACACCTTC. The chain has TRBV6-5 and TRBJ1-2, with D perhaps matching TRBD1 (6 bases). Germline V gene data show CDR1 as MNHEY and CDR2 as SVGAGI. The CDR3 runs 11 residues.

On this clonotype: A read error is possible here, since a much larger clone lies one base away. The chain carries TRBV6-5 and TRBJ1-1; D unclear. The V end was cut by 6 bases, the J end by 5 bases, with 16 bases between. This CDR3 has 14 amino acids. In germline, CDR1 is MNHEY, CDR2 SVGAGI. The CDR3 protein is CASRLGWIMTEAFF. CDR3 sequence (DNA): TGTGCCAGCAGACTCGGATGGATAATGACTGAAGCTTTCTTT.

With respect to this clonotype: A junction boundary mismatches the germline segment, possibly from a read error. Here the CDR3 DNA reads TGCGCCAGCAGCCCATGGGGGGACACGAACAATGAGCGGTTCTTC. This encodes CASSPWGDTNNERFF. The chain joins TRBV5-1 to TRBJ2-1; D may correspond to TRBD1 or TRBD2 (6 bases each). The germline V gene encodes CDR1 SGHRS and CDR2 YFSETQ. The CDR3 has 15 amino acids.

This clonotype showed up just a few times. J is TRBJ2-7 and V is TRBV28, with no clear D. The V end lost 6 bases, the J end lost 3 bases, and 9 bases lay between the germline ends. The CDR3 extends over 12 amino acids. The germline CDR1 and CDR2 sequences are MDHEN and SYDVKM. The CDR3 reads CASSGSVYEQYF. CDR3 nucleotide sequence: TGTGCCAGCAGCGGGTCGGTCTACGAGCAGTACTTC.

The count of this clonotype is one. Because the CDR3 is missing its conserved closing phenylalanine or tryptophan, this is likely a read error. This rearrangement joins TRBV7-9 to TRBJ2-5; TRBD1 agrees at 7 bases. The CDR3 is made up of 14 amino acids. Germline V gene sequence: CDR1 SEHNR, CDR2 FQNEAQ (reference sequence). J was trimmed by 5 bases and V by 5 bases; bases with no gene match: 8. CDR3 residues: CASSPGGKGETQYS. The CDR3 DNA sequence: TGTGCCAGCAGCCCAGGGGGTAAGGGCGAGACCCAGTACTCC.

Turning to this clonotype: No conserved phenylalanine or tryptophan is present at the end of the CDR3, so a read error is the likely explanation. V is TRBV12-3 or TRBV12-4 and J is TRBJ2-3; TRBD2 matches at 8 bases. The CDR3 runs to 14 residues. The CDR3 DNA is TGTGTCAGCAGTCCTAGCGGGTCTACAGATACGCAGTATTTA. Translation: CVSSPSGSTDTQYL.